This record looks at one T cell receptor (beta chain) sequence and its context. Antigen unknown. The data were taken from a study of OX40 agonist ivuxolimab in advanced cancers. Study overall: Head and neck, renal cell, melanoma or hepatocellular carcinoma were the cancers that dose-escalation patients had. General study findings and limits: Partial responders receiving 0.1-3.0 mg/kg showed among the lowest clonal expansion. Circulating CD4+ and CD8+ T cells showed clonal expansion by week 6 at 0.1 to 3.0 mg/kg.

Sequenced by immunoSEQ multiplex PCR; TCRdb stores in-frame clones only, minus some. The sample holds around 80,000 clones, around 88% seen once. Germline CDR1 is SGHTA and CDR2 is FQGNSA. The CDR3 spans 14 residues. Trimming cost V 5 bases and J 4 bases; bases outside gene matches: 5. The material was CD4+ or CD8+ T cells sorted from blood, obtained in a trial of the OX40 agonist ivuxolimab. The sequence was obtained from an adult with an advanced solid tumor such as melanoma, head and neck, liver or kidney cancer. This chain links TRBV7-2 with TRBJ2-3, with TRBD1 matching over 8 bases. The CDR3 spells CASSPDRASDTQYF. As DNA, the CDR3 is TGTGCCAGCAGCCCGGACAGGGCTTCAGATACGCAGTATTTT.